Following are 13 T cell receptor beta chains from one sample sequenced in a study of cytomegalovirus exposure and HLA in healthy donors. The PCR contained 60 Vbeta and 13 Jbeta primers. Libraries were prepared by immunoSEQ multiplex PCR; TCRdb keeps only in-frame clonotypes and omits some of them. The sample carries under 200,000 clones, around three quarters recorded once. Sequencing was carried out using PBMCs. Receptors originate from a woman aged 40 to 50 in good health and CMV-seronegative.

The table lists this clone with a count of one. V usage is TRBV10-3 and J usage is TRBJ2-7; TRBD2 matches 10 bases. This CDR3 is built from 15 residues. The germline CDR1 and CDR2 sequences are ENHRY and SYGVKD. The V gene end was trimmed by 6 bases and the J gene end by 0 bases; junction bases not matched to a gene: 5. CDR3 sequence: CAIRALAGVSYEQYF. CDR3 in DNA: TGTGCCATCAGGGCCCTAGCGGGAGTCTCCTACGAGCAGTACTTC.

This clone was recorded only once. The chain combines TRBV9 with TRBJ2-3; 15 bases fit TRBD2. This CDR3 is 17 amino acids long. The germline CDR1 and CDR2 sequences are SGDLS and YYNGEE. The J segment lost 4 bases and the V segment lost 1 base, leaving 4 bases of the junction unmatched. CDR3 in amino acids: CASSVRTSGGVPDTQYF. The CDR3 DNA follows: TGTGCCAGCAGCGTAAGGACTAGCGGGGGGGTACCAGATACGCAGTATTTT.

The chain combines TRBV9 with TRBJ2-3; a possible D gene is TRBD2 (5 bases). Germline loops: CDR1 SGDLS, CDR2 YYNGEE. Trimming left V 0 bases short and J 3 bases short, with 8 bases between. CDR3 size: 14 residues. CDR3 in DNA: TGTGCCAGCAGCGTAGGAGGGTCAACAGATACGCAGTATTTT. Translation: CASSVGGSTDTQYF.

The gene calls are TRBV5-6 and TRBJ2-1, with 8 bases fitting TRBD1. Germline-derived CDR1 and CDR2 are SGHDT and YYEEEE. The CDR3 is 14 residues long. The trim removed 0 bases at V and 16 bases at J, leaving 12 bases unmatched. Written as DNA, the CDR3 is TGTGCCAGCAGCTTGGACGCTGGCCAGGGGGCTGCTTTCTTC. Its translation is CASSLDAGQGAAFF.

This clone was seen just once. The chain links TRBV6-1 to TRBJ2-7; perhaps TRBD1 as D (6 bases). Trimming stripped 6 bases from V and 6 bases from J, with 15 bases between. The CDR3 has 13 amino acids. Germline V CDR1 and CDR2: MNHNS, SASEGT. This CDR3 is CASRSTGQPEQYF. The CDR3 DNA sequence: TGTGCCAGCAGGTCAACCGGACAGCCCGAGCAGTACTTC.

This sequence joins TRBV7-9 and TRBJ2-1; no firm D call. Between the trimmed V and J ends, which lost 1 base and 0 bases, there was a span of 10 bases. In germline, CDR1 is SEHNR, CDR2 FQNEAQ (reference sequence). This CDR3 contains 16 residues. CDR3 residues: CASSLGRPSSYNEQFF. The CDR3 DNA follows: TGTGCCAGCAGCTTAGGGCGGCCCAGCTCCTACAATGAGCAGTTCTTC.

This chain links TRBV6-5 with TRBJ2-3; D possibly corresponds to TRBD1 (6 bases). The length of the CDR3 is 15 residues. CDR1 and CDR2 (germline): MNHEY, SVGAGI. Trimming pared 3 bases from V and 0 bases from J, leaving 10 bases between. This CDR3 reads CASSYLGASTDTQYF. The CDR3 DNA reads TGTGCCAGCAGTTATTTGGGGGCAAGCACAGATACGCAGTATTTT.

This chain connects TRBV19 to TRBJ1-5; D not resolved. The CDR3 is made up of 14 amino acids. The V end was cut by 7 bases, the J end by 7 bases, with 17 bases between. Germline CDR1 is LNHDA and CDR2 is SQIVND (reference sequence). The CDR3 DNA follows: TGTGCCAGTACTAGGCGGGGTACTGGGCAGCCCCAGCATTTT. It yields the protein CASTRRGTGQPQHF. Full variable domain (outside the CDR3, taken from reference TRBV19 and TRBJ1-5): DGGITQSPKYLFRKEGQNVTLSCEQNLNHDAMYWYRQDPGQGLRLIYYSQIVNDFQKGDIAEGYSVSREKKESFPLTVTSAQKNPTAFYLCASTRRGTGQPQHFGDGTRLSIL.

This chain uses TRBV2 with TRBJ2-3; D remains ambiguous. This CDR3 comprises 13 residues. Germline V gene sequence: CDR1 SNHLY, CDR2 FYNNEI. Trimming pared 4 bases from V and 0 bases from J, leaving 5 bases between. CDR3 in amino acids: CASSASSTDTQYF. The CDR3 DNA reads TGTGCCAGCAGTGCCAGTAGCACAGATACGCAGTATTTT.

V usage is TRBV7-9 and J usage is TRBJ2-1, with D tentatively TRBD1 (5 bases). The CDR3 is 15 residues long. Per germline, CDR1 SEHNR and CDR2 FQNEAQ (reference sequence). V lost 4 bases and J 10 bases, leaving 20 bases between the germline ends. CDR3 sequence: CASSSPSGGAREQFF. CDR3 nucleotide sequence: TGTGCCAGCAGCTCACCTTCGGGTGGGGCTCGGGAGCAGTTCTTC.

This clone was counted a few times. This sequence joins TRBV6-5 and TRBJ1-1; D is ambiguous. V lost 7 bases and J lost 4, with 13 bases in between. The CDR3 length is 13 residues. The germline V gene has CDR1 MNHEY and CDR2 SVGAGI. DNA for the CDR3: TGTGCCAGCACCCTGGGAGGGAGCACTGAAGCTTTCTTT. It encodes CASTLGGSTEAFF.

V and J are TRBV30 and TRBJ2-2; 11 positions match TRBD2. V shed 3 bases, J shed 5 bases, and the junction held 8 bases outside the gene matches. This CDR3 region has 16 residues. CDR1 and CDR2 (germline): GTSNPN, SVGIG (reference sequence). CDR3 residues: CAWRANSGGGTGELFF. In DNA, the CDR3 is TGTGCCTGGAGGGCCAATAGCGGGGGGGGAACCGGGGAGCTGTTTTTT.

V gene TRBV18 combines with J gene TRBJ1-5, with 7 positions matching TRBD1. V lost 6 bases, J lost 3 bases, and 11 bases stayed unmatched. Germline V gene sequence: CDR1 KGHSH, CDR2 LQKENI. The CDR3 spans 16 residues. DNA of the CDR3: TGTGCCAGCTCCCTTGCGACGGGACAGATCAATCAGCCCCAGCATTTT. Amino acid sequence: CASSLATGQINQPQHF.